A single sample is the source of the 29 T cell receptor beta chains below, sequenced in a study of cytomegalovirus exposure and HLA in healthy donors. A multiplex PCR was run with 60 Vbeta primers and 13 Jbeta primers. This table comes from immunoSEQ multiplex PCR, and its TCRdb copy is limited to in-frame clones, with some not included. This repertoire shows 150,000 to 200,000 clones, approximately 80% found once; its top ten account for about 14%. The material sequenced was PBMCs. These receptors originate from a woman aged 25 to 39 in good health and CMV-seropositive.

The genes are TRBV28 and TRBJ1-6; 8 positions match TRBD1. This CDR3 has 16 residues. Germline loops: CDR1 MDHEN, CDR2 SYDVKM. The trim removed 3 bases at V and 8 bases at J, leaving 9 bases unmatched. The CDR3 sequence: CASSFSQGTGYSPLHF. CDR3 coding DNA: TGTGCCAGCAGTTTCTCCCAAGGGACAGGTTATTCACCCCTCCACTTT.

This clone was observed a handful of times. The gene calls are TRBV7-2 and TRBJ2-5, with 8 bases that match TRBD1. Germline V gene lookup returns CDR1 SGHTA and CDR2 FQGNSA. The CDR3 consists of 15 residues. V was pared by 5 bases and J by 5 bases, with 10 bases of the junction left unmatched. CDR3 in DNA: TGTGCCAGCAGCCAACAGGGGGGACGCGGGGAGACCCAGTACTTC. Translated: CASSQQGGRGETQYF.

The V and J genes are TRBV28 and TRBJ2-2; a weak D match, TRBD1 (6 bases). The CDR3 has 16 residues. CDR1 MDHEN and CDR2 SYDVKM come from the germline V gene. Trimming removed 7 bases at V and 5 bases at J, with 20 bases between. In DNA, the CDR3 is TGTGCCAGCACCAAAGCCAGGGGTCGAGGGACCGGGGAGCTGTTTTTT. Amino acid sequence: CASTKARGRGTGELFF.

The V call is TRBV12-5, the J call TRBJ1-2; TRBD1 might be the D (5 bases). V was trimmed by 1 base and J by 7 bases, leaving 16 bases between them. The germline gives CDR1 LGHNT, CDR2 FRNRAP. The CDR3 sequence is 15 residues long. CDR3 residues: CASGLGDGGLGGYTF. CDR3 in DNA: TGTGCTAGTGGTTTGGGGGACGGAGGGTTGGGTGGCTACACCTTC.

This clone was observed a few times. The chain uses TRBV7-6 and TRBJ1-2; TRBD1 might be the D (6 bases). The CDR3 runs 16 residues. The V gene lost 2 bases and the J gene lost 0 bases, with 13 bases spanning the gap. In germline, CDR1 is SGHVS, CDR2 FNYEAQ. CDR3 protein: CASSLSTGKTNYGYTF. CDR3 coding DNA: TGTGCCAGCAGCTTATCGACAGGAAAGACTAACTATGGCTACACCTTC.

The genes are TRBV30 and TRBJ2-1; the match to TRBD1 covers 7 bases. In germline, CDR1 is GTSNPN, CDR2 SVGIG (reference sequence). This CDR3 spans 14 amino acids. The J segment lost 8 bases and the V segment lost 3 bases, leaving 10 bases of the junction unmatched. CDR3 in amino acids: CAWRRAGGEYEQFF. In DNA, the CDR3 is TGTGCCTGGAGGAGGGCAGGGGGAGAGTATGAGCAGTTCTTC.

This sequence joins TRBV11-3 and TRBJ2-1; D uncertain. Germline CDR1 SGHNT, CDR2 YENEEA. V dropped 5 bases and J dropped 10 bases, with 18 bases sitting between them. The CDR3 contains 14 residues. The CDR3 DNA follows: TGTGCCAGCAGCCCCATGGCGGCGTCGGCCGAGCAGTTCTTC. Protein: CASSPMAASAEQFF.

The chain recombines TRBV28 with TRBJ1-2; 9 bases agree with TRBD1. CDR1 and CDR2 (germline): MDHEN, SYDVKM. The CDR3 consists of 17 residues. Trimming removed 6 bases from V and 3 bases from J; junction bases left unmatched: 14. The CDR3 nucleotides read TGTGCCAGCAGGCCCGCCGGGACAGGGTCTCTGGACTATGGCTACACCTTC. It translates to CASRPAGTGSLDYGYTF.

J is TRBJ2-3 and V is TRBV5-4; possible D gene TRBD2, 7 bases. CDR1 is SGHNT, CDR2 YYREEE, per germline (reference sequence). This CDR3 contains 15 residues. V was clipped by 0 bases and J by 4 bases, with 12 bases between them. CDR3 loop: CASSLEGGLADTQYF. The CDR3 nucleotides read TGTGCCAGCAGCTTGGAGGGGGGGCTTGCAGATACGCAGTATTTT.

The V and J genes are TRBV29-1 and TRBJ2-5, with D perhaps TRBD1 (6 bases). The better agreement between TRBJ2-7 and the DNA end casts doubt on the J call. CDR3 length: 13 residues. CDR1 SQVTM and CDR2 ANQGSEA come from the germline V gene. The CDR3 DNA reads TGCAGCGTTTTGAGGGGGAGTGATGGCGAGCAGTACTTC. It codes for CSVLRGSDGEQYF.

The chain has TRBV2 and TRBJ2-3, with 11 bases aligning to TRBD2. CDR1 and CDR2 (germline): SNHLY, FYNNEI. CDR3 size: 19 residues. Trimming at V came to 6 bases and at J to 1 base, leaving 15 bases not matched to a gene. This CDR3 is CASRAMRTSGRVGTDTQYF. The CDR3 DNA follows: TGTGCCAGCAGGGCTATGCGTACTAGCGGGAGAGTTGGCACAGATACGCAGTATTTT.

This chain uses TRBV6-1 with TRBJ2-7; 7 positions match TRBD1. Unmatched junction bases numbered 9, after V lost 1 base and J lost 3 bases. The CDR3 is 16 residues long. Germline loops: CDR1 MNHNS, CDR2 SASEGT. CDR3 coding DNA: TGTGCCAGCAGTGAAGGGTTTATAGGACAGGTCTACGAGCAGTACTTC. It translates to CASSEGFIGQVYEQYF.

The rearrangement links TRBV2 to TRBJ2-3; 8 nucleotides match TRBD1. From germline, CDR1 is SNHLY and CDR2 FYNNEI. This CDR3 region has 14 residues. The trim removed 6 bases at V and 4 bases at J, leaving 6 bases unmatched. CDR3 in amino acids: CASRAGRGPDTQYF. The CDR3, as DNA: TGTGCCAGCAGGGCGGGCAGGGGGCCAGATACGCAGTATTTT.

The DNA of the CDR3 is TGTGCCAGCAGCCGACGGGACAGGGGCAATGAGCAGTTCTTC. Amino acid sequence: CASSRRDRGNEQFF. The rearrangement uses TRBV13 and TRBJ2-1; 10 nucleotides agree with TRBD1. The CDR3 length is 14 residues. Germline V CDR1 and CDR2: PRHDT, FYEKMQ (reference sequence). Trimming at V came to 5 bases and at J to 6 bases, leaving 4 bases not matched to a gene.

The chain links TRBV18 to TRBJ1-6, with D perhaps TRBD1 (5 bases). The germline V and J ends were trimmed by 6 bases and 8 bases, with 17 bases remaining between them. Germline assignment: CDR1 KGHSH and CDR2 LQKENI. The CDR3 covers 15 residues. CDR3 nucleotides: TGTGCCAGCTCCACGCCCTTGAAGGGGCATTCACCCCTCCACTTT. Residues: CASSTPLKGHSPLHF.

Note on this clone: This sample also contains other DNA sequences that code for the same CDR3. The CDR3 DNA sequence: TGTGCCAGCAGCGTAGGGACAGAACAAGAGACCCAGTACTTC. This codes for CASSVGTEQETQYF. The J gene is TRBJ2-5, the V gene TRBV9, with D possibly TRBD1 on 6 matching bases. The V end was cut by 0 bases, the J end by 2 bases, with 8 bases between. The CDR3 covers 14 residues. CDR1 and CDR2 (germline): SGDLS, YYNGEE.

There are a few counts of this clone. The CDR3, as DNA: TGTGCCAGCAAGATGGACAGGATGAACACTGAAGCTTTCTTT. Translated: CASKMDRMNTEAFF. The chain joins TRBV6-1 to TRBJ1-1; 7 nucleotides line up with TRBD1. Unmatched junction bases numbered 5, after V lost 7 bases and J lost 0 bases. The CDR3 consists of 14 residues. Germline values: CDR1 MNHNS, CDR2 SASEGT.

The chain is built from TRBV2 and TRBJ1-2; tentative D call: TRBD1 (5 bases). The CDR3 sequence is 14 residues long. Looked up from germline, CDR1 is SNHLY and CDR2 is FYNNEI. Trimming removed 8 bases from V and 8 bases from J, with 21 bases in between. CDR3 amino acids: CASGFEVQGRGYTF. The CDR3 nucleotides read TGTGCCAGCGGCTTTGAGGTGCAGGGTAGGGGCTACACCTTC.

This sequence joins TRBV10-1 and TRBJ2-5; 7 bases match TRBD1. TRBJ2-7 explains the end of the DNA better; the J call may be wrong. Germline lookup yields CDR1 WNHNN and CDR2 SYGVQD (reference sequence). This CDR3 region has 14 residues. The CDR3 DNA reads TGCGCCAGCACCCGGGACAGAAATCCCTACGAGCAGTACTTC. Translated: CASTRDRNPYEQYF.

V gene TRBV11-3 combines with J gene TRBJ2-1, with a possible D match to TRBD2 (5 bases). Trimming took off 2 bases at V and 7 bases at J, with 9 bases between the two ends. Looked up from germline, CDR1 is SGHNT and CDR2 is YENEEA. The CDR3 totals 13 residues. The CDR3 DNA is TGTGCCAGCAGCTTACCAGGCGGGAATGAGCAGTTCTTC. It translates to CASSLPGGNEQFF.

CDR3 residues: CASSQGTSSYEQYF. CDR3 in DNA: TGTGCCAGTAGTCAGGGGACTAGCAGTTACGAGCAGTACTTC. The rearrangement uses TRBV19 and TRBJ2-7; TRBD2 agrees at 9 bases. Trimming took 5 bases from V and 4 from J; bases not matched to a gene: 6. The CDR3 consists of 14 residues. Germline CDR1 LNHDA, CDR2 SQIVND (reference sequence). Full variable domain (outside the CDR3, taken from reference TRBV19 and TRBJ2-7): DGGITQSPKYLFRKEGQNVTLSCEQNLNHDAMYWYRQDPGQGLRLIYYSQIVNDFQKGDIAEGYSVSREKKESFPLTVTSAQKNPTAFYLCASSQGTSSYEQYFGPGTRLTVT.

The chain employs TRBV30 and TRBJ1-1; D possibly corresponds to TRBD1 (5 bases). Trimming stripped 4 bases from V and 0 bases from J, with 9 bases between. Germline loops: CDR1 GTSNPN, CDR2 SVGIG (reference sequence). This CDR3 has 13 residues. The CDR3 DNA is TGTGCCTGGATGGACATTCTGAACACTGAAGCTTTCTTT. Protein sequence: CAWMDILNTEAFF.

V is TRBV9 and J is TRBJ2-7; TRBD2 aligns across 11 bases. The V gene end was trimmed by 0 bases and the J gene end by 4 bases; junction bases not matched to a gene: 9. The CDR3 is 17 amino acids. Germline-derived CDR1 and CDR2 are SGDLS and YYNGEE. The CDR3 region is CASSVADTSGSTYEQYF. CDR3 nucleotides: TGTGCCAGCAGCGTAGCCGATACTAGCGGGAGCACATACGAGCAGTACTTC.

The rearrangement joins TRBV28 to TRBJ1-5, with a possible D match to TRBD1 (6 bases). V lost 6 bases and J 8 bases, leaving 11 bases between the germline ends. The CDR3 sequence is 12 residues long. Germline CDR1 and CDR2: MDHEN and SYDVKM. In nucleotides, the CDR3 is TGTGCCAGCAGACTCTCAGGGGAGCCCCAGCATTTT. This gives the protein CASRLSGEPQHF.

The chain combines TRBV5-1 with TRBJ1-4, with 9 bases lining up with TRBD1. The CDR3 is made up of 15 amino acids. V shed 4 bases, J shed 8 bases, and the junction held 9 bases outside the gene matches. Germline V lookup: CDR1 SGHRS, CDR2 YFSETQ. DNA for the CDR3: TGCGCCAGCAGCGATCCGGGACAGGGTGGCGAAAAACTGTTTTTT. Protein: CASSDPGQGGEKLFF.

V and J are TRBV11-2 and TRBJ2-5, with D possibly being TRBD2 (5 bases). Per the germline V gene, CDR1 is SGHAT and CDR2 is FQNNGV. V dropped 5 bases and J dropped 5 bases, with 18 bases sitting between them. The CDR3 loop spans 15 amino acids. CDR3 residues: CASSLSGRVRETQYF. The CDR3 DNA follows: TGTGCCAGCAGCCTCTCTGGGAGAGTGAGGGAGACCCAGTACTTC.

V is TRBV7-3 and J is TRBJ2-3; D is unresolved. This CDR3 has 12 residues. Looked up from germline, CDR1 is SGHTA and CDR2 is FQGTGA. Trimming cost V 0 bases and J 6 bases, with 4 bases left between them. The CDR3 region is CASSLTEDTQYF. CDR3 DNA: TGTGCCAGCAGCTTAACAGAGGATACGCAGTATTTT.

The CDR3 DNA is TGTGCCAGCACCCTGGGACAGGGGGAGGACAATCAGCCCCAGCATTTT. Translating gives CASTLGQGEDNQPQHF. The genes are TRBV28 and TRBJ1-5, with TRBD1 matching over 11 bases. With V trimmed by 7 bases and J by 3 bases, 8 bases remained unmatched. This CDR3 comprises 16 residues. Germline V gives CDR1 MDHEN, CDR2 SYDVKM.

The chain is built from TRBV10-3 and TRBJ2-1, with 10 positions matching TRBD2. Germline values: CDR1 ENHRY, CDR2 SYGVKD. The CDR3 consists of 14 residues. Trimming at V came to 6 bases and at J to 4 bases, leaving 3 bases not matched to a gene. The CDR3 bases are TGTGCCATCAGGCGGACTAGCGGATACAATGAGCAGTTCTTC. It specifies CAIRRTSGYNEQFF.